What follows are 16 T cell receptor beta chains derived from one specimen sequenced in a study of blood T cell repertoires in COVID-19. Libraries were prepared by immunoSEQ multiplex PCR; TCRdb keeps only in-frame clonotypes and omits some of them. The sample records some 150,000 clones, about four fifths being singletons. The sequencing input was peripheral blood. The receptors stem from a human donor with acute or convalescent COVID-19. The donor label of this sample is uncertain.

The genes are TRBV6-6 and TRBJ2-6; 7 bases are a match to TRBD1. The CDR3 is 15 amino acids. The germline CDR1 and CDR2 sequences are MNHNY and SVGAGI (reference sequence). J lost 2 bases, V lost 6 bases, and 4 bases had no gene match. The CDR3 reads CASSSTGAGANVLTF. In DNA form, the CDR3 reads TGTGCCAGCAGCTCAACAGGGGCTGGGGCCAACGTCCTGACTTTC.

The V gene is TRBV7-9, the J gene TRBJ1-2; D unclear. V lost 0 bases and J 8 bases, leaving 13 bases between the germline ends. The CDR3 has 14 amino acids. Germline V gene lookup returns CDR1 SEHNR and CDR2 FQNEAQ (reference sequence). The CDR3 DNA reads TGTGCCAGCAGCTTAGCGAGGAACCCCGGAGGCTACACCTTC. Its translation: CASSLARNPGGYTF.

The chain combines TRBV6-6 with TRBJ1-6; possibly TRBD1 for D (5 bases). CDR1 and CDR2 (germline): MNHNY, SVGAGI (reference sequence). The CDR3 length is 16 residues. The V gene lost 6 bases and the J gene lost 7 bases, with 19 bases spanning the gap. CDR3 DNA: TGTGCCAGCAGCCGCCTCTCGGACATTATGAATTCACCCCTCCACTTT. Its translation is CASSRLSDIMNSPLHF.

As DNA, the CDR3 is TGTGCCAGCAGCAGTCTAGCGGGGGGGCCTTATGTATATGGTACGCAGTATTTT. This codes for CASSSLAGGPYVYGTQYF. V and J are TRBV7-2 and TRBJ2-3; 12 bases fit TRBD2. Per the germline V gene, CDR1 is SGHTA and CDR2 is FQGNSA. Losses at the gene ends were 5 bases for V and 8 bases for J; bases not matched to a gene: 17. The CDR3 spans 18 residues.

The chain recombines TRBV18 with TRBJ1-1; D is unclear. Germline V CDR1 and CDR2: KGHSH, LQKENI. The CDR3 spans 13 residues. Trimming left V 6 bases short and J 4 bases short, with 12 bases between. The CDR3 here is CASSFTGRTEAFF. The CDR3 nucleotides are TGTGCCAGCTCCTTCACCGGTCGCACTGAAGCTTTCTTT. The full variable domain, with the rest looked up from reference TRBV18 and TRBJ1-1, is NAGVMQNPRHLVRRRGQEARLRCSPMKGHSHVYWYRQLPEEGLKFMVYLQKENIIDESGMPKERFSAEFPKEGPSILRIQQVVRGDSAAYFCASSFTGRTEAFFGQGTRLTVV.

The chain couples TRBV5-1 to TRBJ2-3; TRBD1 is a possible D gene (5 bases). V lost 0 bases and J lost 3, with 8 bases in between. The CDR3 has 14 residues. The germline CDR1 and CDR2 sequences are SGHRS and YFSETQ. Here the CDR3 DNA reads TGCGCCAGCAGCTTGGAGGGGTGGACAGATACGCAGTATTTT. Its protein is CASSLEGWTDTQYF.

This clone was detected a few times. V and J are TRBV24-1 and TRBJ1-2, with 7 bases matching TRBD1. The trim removed 5 bases at V and 6 bases at J, leaving 8 bases unmatched. The CDR3 consists of 14 residues. CDR1 and CDR2 from the germline V gene are KGHDR and SFDVKD. The CDR3 nucleotides are TGTGCCACCAGTGCCCTTGGACAGGAGAATGGCTACACCTTC. Translation gives CATSALGQENGYTF.

The rearrangement joins TRBV5-4 to TRBJ1-2, with D perhaps matching TRBD1 (6 bases). The ends were cut back, 2 bases at V and 8 bases at J, with 22 bases in the middle. The germline V gene has CDR1 SGHNT and CDR2 YYREEE (reference sequence). CDR3 length equals 16 residues. The CDR3 here is CASSFARGAGGDGYTF. The CDR3 DNA is TGTGCCAGCAGCTTTGCCCGGGGGGCGGGAGGAGACGGCTACACCTTC. The full variable domain, its missing parts supplied by reference TRBV5-4 and TRBJ1-2, is ETGVTQSPTHLIKTRGQQVTLRCSSQSGHNTVSWYQQALGQGPQFIFQYYREEENGRGNFPPRFSGLQFPNYSSELNVNALELDDSALYLCASSFARGAGGDGYTFGSGTRLTVV.

J is TRBJ2-7 and V is TRBV4-1, with D maybe TRBD2 (6 bases). In germline, CDR1 is MGHRA, CDR2 YSYEKL. The CDR3 is 16 residues long. Trimming pared 1 base from V and 6 bases from J, leaving 19 bases between. The DNA of the CDR3 is TGCGCCAGCAGCCAAGGGGACTGGTCAATTCGACTCGAGCAGTACTTC. Its protein is CASSQGDWSIRLEQYF.

CDR3 region: CASSFPLSPPGETQYF. Written as DNA, the CDR3 is TGTGCCAGCAGCTTTCCTCTGAGTCCACCGGGGGAGACCCAGTACTTC. This rearrangement joins TRBV7-3 to TRBJ2-5; perhaps TRBD2 as D (5 bases). The CDR3 sequence is 16 residues long. Germline V gene data show CDR1 as SGHTA and CDR2 as FQGTGA. With 3 bases removed from V and 5 bases from J, the gap between germline ends came to 19 bases.

This chain links TRBV6-5 with TRBJ2-7; 8 bases are shared with TRBD1. This CDR3 comprises 15 residues. Germline V lookup: CDR1 MNHEY, CDR2 SVGAGI. Trimming took 2 bases from V and 2 from J; bases not matched to a gene: 5. The CDR3 bases are TGTGCCAGCAGTTACGACAGGGGCCCCACCTACGAGCAGTACTTC. This sequence encodes CASSYDRGPTYEQYF.

The rearrangement joins TRBV21-1 to TRBJ1-1. TRBV21-1 counts as a pseudogene. The CDR3 covers 13 residues. CDR3 region: CASSFRRETEAFF. The CDR3 nucleotides read TGTGCCAGCAGTTTCCGGAGGGAAACTGAAGCTTTCTTT.

In this sample, this clone turned up once. The chain couples TRBV21-1 to TRBJ2-5; TRBD1, the table's D call, was not compared with the DNA. TRBV21-1 is described as a pseudogene. The CDR3 covers 15 residues. CDR3 bases: TGTGCCAGCAGCAAAGACGGGACAGGGAGGGAGACCCAGTACTTC. Its protein is CASSKDGTGRETQYF.

The V call is TRBV2, the J call TRBJ2-5; 9 nucleotides agree with TRBD2. Trimming cost V 7 bases and J 1 base; bases outside gene matches: 10. Germline CDR1 is SNHLY and CDR2 is FYNNEI. This CDR3 has 16 residues. This CDR3 reads CASTIGTRGGQETQYF. CDR3 coding DNA: TGTGCCAGCACCATAGGGACGCGGGGGGGCCAAGAGACCCAGTACTTC.

V is TRBV4-1 and J is TRBJ2-5, with a tentative D call TRBD2 (5 bases). Deletions cut 2 bases from V and 5 bases from J, with 15 bases between. The CDR3 length is 15 residues. Germline V lookup: CDR1 MGHRA, CDR2 YSYEKL. CDR3 nucleotides: TGCGCCAGCAGCCAATCCGAGGGTCAAAGGGAGACCCAGTACTTC. Protein sequence: CASSQSEGQRETQYF.

The CDR3 coding sequence is TGTGCCACTCAACAGGGGGCGGCTCAGCCCCAGCATTTT. Translation: CATQQGAAQPQHF. The rearrangement uses TRBV24-1 and TRBJ1-5, with 9 nucleotides matching TRBD1. Looked up from germline, CDR1 is KGHDR and CDR2 is SFDVKD. V lost 10 bases, J lost 6 bases, and 6 bases stayed unmatched. The CDR3 covers 13 residues.